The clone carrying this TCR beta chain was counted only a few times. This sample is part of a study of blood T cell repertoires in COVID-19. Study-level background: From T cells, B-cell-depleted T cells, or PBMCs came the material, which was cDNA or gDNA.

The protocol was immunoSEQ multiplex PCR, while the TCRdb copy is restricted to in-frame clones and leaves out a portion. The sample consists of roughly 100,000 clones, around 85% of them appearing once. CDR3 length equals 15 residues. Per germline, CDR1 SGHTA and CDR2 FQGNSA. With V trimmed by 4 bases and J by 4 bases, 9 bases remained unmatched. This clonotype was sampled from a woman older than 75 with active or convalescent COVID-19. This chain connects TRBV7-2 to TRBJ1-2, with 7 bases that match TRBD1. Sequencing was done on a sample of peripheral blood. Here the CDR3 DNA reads TGTGCCAGCAGCTCCAGAGACAGGGTTCCCTATGGCTACACCTTC. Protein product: CASSSRDRVPYGYTF.